This T cell receptor (beta chain) was documented in a study of metastatic and nonmetastatic thyroid tumors. About the study: Patients with malignant and benign thyroid disease provided blood and tumor or nodule tissue, whose repertoires were compared.

This CDR3 comprises 14 residues. Germline V gene data show CDR1 as SGHTA and CDR2 as FQGTGA. V was cut by 6 bases and J by 6 bases, with 14 bases left in between. This clone was observed many times. The antigen is undetermined. Authors' methods: Researchers built a distant-metastasis classifier for papillary thyroid cancer that drew on CDR3 differences across clinicopathological groups. TCRdb re-called the PCR reads through MiXCR. V and J calls and clone size were set by TCRdb, not the authors. This sample has some 38,000 clones; 15% to 20% occur once, and the top ten carry around 17%. Not a single patient had been given any form of treatment at any point before undergoing thyroid surgery. Study-wide findings and caveats: Reportedly, malignant thyroid tumors had significantly higher TCR beta diversity than benign nodules, in blood and tumor.

The genes are TRBV7-3 and TRBJ2-2; possible D gene TRBD2, 6 bases. The sequenced material came from blood. The clonotype originates from a female donor with papillary thyroid cancer or a benign thyroid nodule (not recorded which). Some clones in this sample may be carry-over from other donors' samples. CDR3 sequence: CASSASGGAGELFF. The DNA for the CDR3 is TGTGCCAGCAGTGCCTCTGGCGGGGCCGGGGAGCTGTTTTTT.